The present T cell receptor beta chain was sequenced within a study of cytomegalovirus exposure and HLA in healthy donors (dated by TCRdb to 2017 to 2019). In the study overall: An earlier analysis of several hundred of the donors reported 276 Gb of sequence data and around 120 million unique TCR beta sequences obtained from some 170 million T cells. An early release covering more than 500 HLA-typed donors comprised about 300 gigabases of sequencing data and approximately 80 million unique TCR sequences. Of the roughly 410 genotyped donors, 80% to 90% were placed in the genetic ancestry cluster associated with self-reported Caucasian donors. The aim of the study was to test whether cataloging public T cell receptors could identify signatures of past pathogen exposure. Using immunosequencing, the study profiled T cell repertoires from 640 or so subjects and related those repertoires to cytomegalovirus serostatus. Along with the approximately 600-subject first cohort, a separate validation cohort of over 90 different subjects was used. High-throughput TCR immunosequencing, statistical association of individual TCRs with disease status, and machine learning were combined to predict cytomegalovirus infection status. A later analysis re-examined previously published TCR beta repertoires from just over 650 donors and added high-resolution HLA genotyping to investigate patterns of TCR occurrence. Rather than drawing on any new phenotypic data, the later analysis identified candidate immune exposures from TCR beta sequences and the way those sequences occurred across donors. In an earlier analysis of 500 to 650 of the donors, high-throughput TCR beta sequencing was used to judge whether each TCR beta V gene segment behaved as functional or pseudogenic. Donor age, sex, ethnicity and CMV serostatus were compiled together with the repertoire data. In a later genetic analysis, genome-wide SNP genotypes for about 55% of the roughly 700 donors were used, and that subset was treated as a discovery cohort. All discovery cohort repertoires had been generated on a single sequencing platform. Class I and class II HLA loci were covered by the typing at four-digit resolution. Typing coverage varied by locus: roughly 629-630 donors for A, B, C, DRB1 and DQB1; roughly 520 for DQA1; 606 for DPA1; some 470 for DPB1. Several DR-DQ haplotypes were treated as single units for association and clustering because of strong linkage in the cohort. Among about 410 genotyped donors of the cohort, an average of around 240,000 unique TCR beta nucleotide sequences was sequenced per donor, of which 15% to 20% were non-productive. Results the study describes overall, beyond this receptor: In a later genetic analysis, fewer N-insertions in productive TCRs were reported among donors in an Asian-associated ancestry cluster than the 666-donor mean. Cytomegalovirus status was reported to be diagnosed by the classifier with high specificity and sensitivity in both the original and validation cohorts. A later analysis reported that several top co-occurrence clusters appeared linked to parvovirus B19, influenza, CMV and Epstein-Barr virus. Across donors, most TCR sequences were observed very rarely, whereas some public TCRs were present in many individuals. Broadly in line with IMGT annotations, most TCR beta V segments showed up in productive rearrangements about 87% or about 30% of the time in an earlier analysis of under 700 of the donors. A later analysis found that TCR association rates varied across HLA loci, with DRB1 alleles showing the most associated TCRs and HLA-C alleles the fewest. A further reported finding was that TCR beta sequences accurately predicted the HLA-A and HLA-B alleles for most subjects in the first cohort. HLA typing was unavailable for some donors at each locus, so association tests used only the typed subset. Only TCR beta chains were sequenced in this cohort, and the absence of alpha or paired-chain data limited detectable features. A cluster of highly shared sequence variants was judged likely to be a technical artifact of the sequencing pipeline. According to the authors, the approach could potentially be generalized to other disease states and immunological phenotypes. In the study, approximately 150 TCR beta chains were listed as associated with cytomegalovirus. The only immune exposure information available for the cohort was CMV serostatus. Some IMGT-functional V segments, including TRBV6-2 and TRBV6-3, could not be told apart with the 87-base-pair reads, so those segments were excluded. When HLA alleles, especially DR and DQ, strongly co-occurred, TCR associations were difficult to assign to individual alleles. Most CMV-associated TCR beta chains appeared to be HLA-restricted in a later analysis, and the HLA associations seemed to be driven largely by CMV exposure. Roughly uniform sequencing depth across donors was assumed in presence/absence analyses, although this assumption may not hold. A later analysis found that HLA-associated TCR beta chains were more clonally expanded and had lower generation probabilities than equally common non-associated chains. At a false discovery rate of 0.05, a later analysis linked fewer than 20,000 TCR beta sequences to specific HLA alleles. In vitro tests confirmed that three of the cytomegalovirus-associated TCR beta chains recognize cytomegalovirus antigens. An association between a missense DCLRE1C variant and V-gene and J-gene trimming of TCR beta chains was found in a later genetic analysis and replicated in an independent cohort. The earlier analysis of around 600 of the donors excluded approximately 15 rarely observed V segments, including chromosome 9 orphons, because counts were too low. Correlated functional status among segregating V segments might be attributable to linkage disequilibrium, but an unknown experimental factor could not be ruled out.

Receptor amplification or capture employed the immunoSEQ multiplex PCR assay. For the multiplex PCR, a mixture combining 60 forward primers for TCR Vbeta segments and 13 reverse primers for TCR Jbeta segments was used. The CDR3 region of rearranged TCR beta genes was amplified from genomic DNA by a multiplex PCR assay. Amplified TCR beta libraries were sequenced as 87-base-pair reads on the Illumina HiSeq System. The authors' pipeline ran thus. In a later analysis, 77 million or so unique TCR beta chains were counted across the 500 to 850 repertoires, and roughly 10 million of these chains were shared by at least two donors. Raw reads were error-corrected and collapsed into unique sequences with a nearest-neighbor algorithm that merged closely related sequences to remove PCR and sequencing errors. To assign V, D and J gene segments, CDR3 sequences were aligned to IMGT reference sequences. For a sequence to be retained, a match of at least six nucleotides was required to both a V gene segment and a J gene segment. A rearrangement was called productive if the CDR3 had no stop codons and remained in frame with V and J, and every other rearrangement was called non-productive. CDR3 was defined by IMGT convention, running from the second conserved V-encoded cysteine to the conserved J-encoded phenylalanine. The earlier analysis of roughly 590 of the donors excluded any sequence lacking an unambiguous match to a single V gene segment. An earlier analysis of 587 of the donors called V segments functional above 56.7% productive rearrangements and segregating when the between-donor standard deviation exceeded 5%. A statistical classification framework was built for diagnosing cytomegalovirus status from the catalog of TCR beta chain sequences. In a later analysis, V and J genes were assigned by comparing TCR nucleotide sequences against IMGT/GENE-DB human TR gene sequences. A later analysis assigned CDR3 sequences and most-parsimonious VDJ recombination scenarios with the TCRdist pipeline. A later analysis defined each TCR beta chain by its CDR3 amino acid sequence plus V-gene family, and excluded reads lacking a unique V-gene family. In a later analysis, 450 to 600 highly shared, low-generation-probability nucleotide sequences were removed to address suspected cross-contamination and a sequencing artifact. In a later analysis, a clonal expansion index for each public chain was calculated from normalized within-repertoire ranks of inferred template counts. A later analysis computed generation probabilities with a VDJ recombination model fitted to out-of-frame rearrangements, and checked the results against IGoR. A later analysis scored TCR-TCR, TCR-HLA and TCR-CMV co-occurrence with hypergeometric tests, applying a repertoire-size bias correction to TCR pairs. To estimate false discovery rates, a later analysis permuted the HLA or CMV assignments 20 times. In a later analysis, co-occurring TCRs were grouped using DBSCAN, with TCRdist sequence similarity added in when clustering inside HLA-allele-positive subsets. Repertoires with fewer than 30,000 or more than 120,000 public chains were left out of co-occurrence clustering, as were five repertoires with anomalous nucleotide sharing. The table was pulled from immuneACCESS by TCRdb, which kept in-frame rearrangements only. Such tables lose some clones; where checked, under half of the loss comes from unresolved V genes, and the rest has no known cause. V, J and clone size derive from that table, while D and trimming were established from the DNA sequence. The sample table lists 150,000 or so clones, around 76% of them with a count of one. The leading ten clones occupy around 1.5% of the sample.

The cohort was made up of roughly 670 healthy bone marrow donors. All cohort members were sampled while nominally healthy, although unrecorded immune exposures were likely present. The donor was CMV seronegative and was included in the group of a few hundred seronegative cohort members. A peripheral blood sample was provided by each donor, and peripheral blood mononuclear cells were used for TCR beta sequencing. Genomic DNA was extracted from the blood cell samples with the Qiagen DNeasy Blood Extraction Kit. V is shortened by 0 bases, J by 8 bases, and the region joining them spans 11 bases. CDR1 and CDR2, looked up from the germline V gene, are SGDLS and YYNGEE. Measured from the cysteine to the phenylalanine, the CDR3 is 13 residues long. Only CDR3 DNA remains: 39 bases, in frame from the first base. In regard to this clone: Its antigen specificity is not known. Base qualities are not recorded, but no much larger clone differs from it by a single base.

This sequence was found in a man aged 35 to 55 in good health and CMV-seronegative. The material sequenced was PBMCs. The V gene is TRBV9 and the J gene is TRBJ1-2; TRBD1 is a possible D gene, resting on 6 matching bases. The CDR3 in this case is CASSVDRAGGYTF. The DNA sequence is TGTGCCAGCAGCGTAGACAGGGCTGGGGGCTACACCTTC. Reference TRBV9 and TRBJ1-2 proteins supply the regions before and after the CDR3; the full variable domain is: DSGVTQTPKHLITATGQRVTLRCSPRSGDLSVYWYQQSLDQGLQFLIQYYNGEERAKGNILERFSAQQFPDLHSELNLSSLELGDSALYFCASSVDRAGGYTFGSGTRLTVV.